One and the same sample provided the 26 T cell receptor beta chains below, sequenced in a study of CD8 T cells in ankylosing spondylitis. In TCRdb, the 5' RACE reads were re-called with MiXCR into one record per CDR3 protein. The sample yields 340,000 or so distinct CDR3 sequences, about 14% seen once. The specimen sequenced was blood, either unsorted or a sorted T cell fraction (not recorded which). All receptors derive from a male donor with ankylosing spondylitis or in good health (not recorded which).

This clonotype occurred many times. This chain uses TRBV4-1 with TRBJ2-5; the match to TRBD2 covers 15 bases. The trim removed 4 bases at V and 6 bases at J, leaving 9 bases unmatched. Per germline, CDR1 MGHRA and CDR2 YSYEKL. This CDR3 comprises 17 residues. The CDR3 here is CASSLGLAGGPGKTQYF. In nucleotides, the CDR3 is TGCGCCAGCAGCCTAGGACTAGCGGGAGGGCCAGGAAAGACCCAGTACTTC.

The V call is TRBV3-1, the J call TRBJ2-7; D remains ambiguous. The CDR3 has 14 amino acids. V was clipped by 2 bases and J by 5 bases, with 13 bases between them. CDR1 is LGHDT and CDR2 is YNNKEL in the germline V gene (reference sequence). The CDR3 DNA follows: TGTGCCAGCAGCCAAAGGTCTAGAGGTCACGAGCAGTACTTC. Translated: CASSQRSRGHEQYF.

CDR3 region: CASSSRAGGLRETQYF. DNA for the CDR3: TGTGCCAGCAGCTCTCGAGCGGGAGGCCTCAGAGAGACCCAGTACTTC. V gene TRBV7-9 combines with J gene TRBJ2-5; the match to TRBD2 covers 9 bases. The CDR3 covers 16 residues. The germline CDR1 and CDR2 sequences are SEHNR and FQNEAQ (reference sequence). V dropped 4 bases and J dropped 4; count of bases not matched to a gene: 10.

This clonotype was detected only a few times. V is TRBV18 and J is TRBJ1-4; TRBD1 might be the D (6 bases). Trimming shortened V by 3 bases and J by 8 bases, and 19 bases separated the two germline ends. Germline lookup yields CDR1 KGHSH and CDR2 LQKENI. There are 16 residues in the CDR3. The CDR3 DNA reads TGTGCCAGCTCACCTGACGGGACATTCGACGGGGAAAAACTGTTTTTT. As protein: CASSPDGTFDGEKLFF.

A few counts support this clonotype. V usage is TRBV5-1 and J usage is TRBJ2-3; TRBD2 matches 12 bases. J lost 2 bases, V lost 5 bases, and 6 bases had no gene match. The CDR3 length is 16 residues. Germline-derived CDR1 and CDR2 are SGHRS and YFSETQ. In DNA form, the CDR3 reads TGCGCCAGCAGGCTGACTAGCGGGAGATACACAGATACGCAGTATTTT. Its protein is CASRLTSGRYTDTQYF.

The chain is built from TRBV29-1 and TRBJ1-2, with 9 bases aligning to TRBD1. Per the germline V gene, CDR1 is SQVTM and CDR2 is ANQGSEA. With V trimmed by 7 bases and J by 8 bases, 5 bases remained unmatched. This CDR3 region has 11 residues. The CDR3 coding sequence is TGCAGCGCACAGGGGGCCCAGGGCTACACCTTC. Translation gives CSAQGAQGYTF.

This clonotype has ten or more counts. The chain links TRBV27 to TRBJ1-1; a possible D gene is TRBD1 (5 bases). The CDR3 has 14 residues. CDR1 is MNHEY and CDR2 is SMNVEV in the germline V gene (reference sequence). V lost 3 bases and J 1 base, leaving 9 bases between the germline ends. The CDR3: CASSFGAGNTEAFF. The CDR3 nucleotides are TGTGCCAGCAGTTTTGGGGCAGGGAACACTGAAGCTTTCTTT.

This clonotype was seen at least ten times. This rearrangement joins TRBV4-1 to TRBJ1-5, with 10 nucleotides matching TRBD1. The J segment lost 1 base and the V segment lost 4 bases, leaving 1 base of the junction unmatched. CDR1 and CDR2 from the germline V gene are MGHRA and YSYEKL. This CDR3 comprises 15 residues. Here the CDR3 reads CASSRQGASNQPQHF. CDR3 nucleotides: TGCGCCAGCAGCCGACAGGGGGCGAGCAATCAGCCCCAGCATTTT.

This clonotype has a handful of counts. The rearrangement links TRBV29-1 to TRBJ2-5, with D uncertain. Germline-derived CDR1 and CDR2 are SQVTM and ANQGSEA. This CDR3 spans 12 amino acids. With 5 bases removed from V and 6 bases from J, the gap between germline ends came to 13 bases. As DNA, the CDR3 is TGCAGCGTTCTAGAGTACGCTAAGACCCAGTACTTC. Protein product: CSVLEYAKTQYF.

The chain links TRBV6-1 to TRBJ2-7, with TRBD1 as a possible D gene (7 bases). The V gene lost 3 bases and the J gene lost 7 bases, with 16 bases spanning the gap. Looked up from germline, CDR1 is MNHNS and CDR2 is SASEGT. The CDR3 is 14 residues long. CDR3 coding DNA: TGTGCCAGCAGTGACACGACAGGGACTGTTGAGCAGTACTTC. Translated, it gives CASSDTTGTVEQYF.

V and J are TRBV5-1 and TRBJ2-1; 8 nucleotides align to TRBD2. The CDR3 extends over 15 amino acids. V lost 6 bases to trimming and J lost 4 bases; unmatched junction nucleotides: 9. Germline CDR1 is SGHRS and CDR2 is YFSETQ. For the CDR3, the DNA is TGCGCCAGCACCCTGGACGGGGGGGGGTACAATGAGCAGTTCTTC. This codes for CASTLDGGGYNEQFF.

The chain links TRBV29-1 to TRBJ1-1, with D possibly TRBD1 on 6 matching bases. CDR1 is SQVTM and CDR2 is ANQGSEA in the germline V gene. V was pared by 8 bases and J by 10 bases, with 17 bases between. The CDR3 is 11 amino acids. CDR3 DNA sequence: TGCAGCTACTCCGTGGGGGGCGTAGCTTTCTTT. As protein: CSYSVGGVAFF.

This clonotype occurred a few times. This chain uses TRBV5-1 with TRBJ1-1, with D maybe TRBD1 (5 bases). CDR3 length equals 14 residues. Trimming left V 2 bases short and J 4 bases short, with 12 bases between. Per the germline V gene, CDR1 is SGHRS and CDR2 is YFSETQ. CDR3 region: CASSFSPGVTEAFF. The CDR3 DNA sequence: TGCGCCAGCAGCTTTTCCCCGGGGGTCACTGAAGCTTTCTTT.

V gene TRBV6-2 or TRBV6-3 combines with J gene TRBJ2-7; 7 bases are shared with TRBD2. This CDR3 spans 13 amino acids. CDR1 MNHEY and CDR2 SVGEGT come from the germline V gene. Germline trimming cut 0 bases from V and 5 bases from J; bases unmatched to any gene: 1. The CDR3 DNA is TGTGCCAGCAGTTACTCGGGGGGGAACGAGCAGTACTTC. Translation gives CASSYSGGNEQYF.

This clonotype was counted a few times. The V and J genes are TRBV5-1 and TRBJ2-3, with 11 bases identical to TRBD2. CDR3 length: 16 residues. After removal of 7 bases from V and 2 bases from J, the junction contained 9 bases not matched to a gene. Germline lookup yields CDR1 SGHRS and CDR2 YFSETQ. DNA of the CDR3: TGCGCCAGCGGATATAGCGGGAGGGTAGACACAGATACGCAGTATTTT. Its translation: CASGYSGRVDTDTQYF.

This clonotype was counted only a few times. The rearrangement links TRBV4-1 to TRBJ2-3; D may be TRBD2 (6 bases). Trimming cost V 1 base and J 3 bases, with 8 bases left between them. The CDR3 has 14 residues. Germline-derived CDR1 and CDR2 are MGHRA and YSYEKL. CDR3 DNA: TGCGCCAGCAGCCAAGGGAGGGTGACAGATACGCAGTATTTT. Amino acids: CASSQGRVTDTQYF.

V usage is TRBV10-3 and J usage is TRBJ1-6; possibly TRBD1 for D (5 bases). V lost 4 bases and J 6 bases, leaving 10 bases between the germline ends. The CDR3 has 14 amino acids. Germline assignment: CDR1 ENHRY and CDR2 SYGVKD. CDR3 nucleotide sequence: TGTGCCATCAGTGCACCAGGGCTTAATTCACCCCTCCACTTT. It specifies CAISAPGLNSPLHF.

This rearrangement joins TRBV5-4 to TRBJ2-7; 10 bases agree with TRBD1. With 0 bases clipped from V and 6 bases from J, the junction kept 3 bases outside the gene matches. Germline loops: CDR1 SGHNT, CDR2 YYREEE (reference sequence). CDR3 size: 14 residues. The CDR3 region is CASSLETGGAEQYF. As DNA, the CDR3 is TGTGCCAGCAGCTTGGAGACAGGGGGCGCCGAGCAGTACTTC.

A few counts support this clonotype. This chain connects TRBV6-1 to TRBJ1-1, with 7 bases identical to TRBD1. The CDR3 sequence is 18 residues long. Germline CDR1 is MNHNS and CDR2 is SASEGT. Trimming cost V 2 bases and J 0 bases; bases outside gene matches: 12. CDR3 sequence reads: CASSEFFMRGRMNTEAFF. CDR3 sequence (DNA): TGTGCCAGCAGTGAATTCTTTATGAGGGGGCGTATGAACACTGAAGCTTTCTTT.

This clonotype showed up just a few times. The V and J genes are TRBV10-3 and TRBJ2-5; 10 bases are shared with TRBD2. The CDR3 consists of 13 residues. With 10 bases clipped from V and 5 bases from J, the junction kept 7 bases outside the gene matches. CDR1 ENHRY and CDR2 SYGVKD come from the germline V gene. The CDR3 region has the DNA TGTGCCAGCGCCCGGACTAGCGGTGAGACCCAGTACTTC. Translating gives CASARTSGETQYF.

This chain uses TRBV20-1 with TRBJ2-7; TRBD1 might be the D (6 bases). Germline V CDR1 and CDR2: DFQATT, SNEGSKA (reference sequence). V gave up 6 bases and J gave up 6 bases, with 21 bases separating them. This CDR3 spans 14 amino acids. The CDR3 protein is CSALGTLGEFEQYF. The CDR3 DNA is TGCAGTGCACTCGGGACATTAGGAGAATTCGAGCAGTACTTC.

The chain uses TRBV7-2 and TRBJ2-3; D gene uncertain. CDR3 length: 13 amino acids. The V and J ends lost 3 bases and 6 bases respectively, with 10 bases between them. Per germline, CDR1 SGHTA and CDR2 FQGNSA. The CDR3 DNA reads TGTGCCAGCAGCTTCGGGTCAGGCGATACGCAGTATTTT. Translation gives CASSFGSGDTQYF.

This clonotype came up a few times. CDR3 sequence: CASSHTSLKTGELFF. The CDR3 bases are TGTGCCAGCAGCCACACTAGCTTAAAGACCGGGGAGCTGTTTTTT. J is TRBJ2-2 and V is TRBV7-2; tentatively, D is TRBD2 (6 bases). The germline V and J ends were trimmed by 5 bases and 5 bases, with 15 bases remaining between them. In germline, CDR1 is SGHTA, CDR2 FQGNSA. This CDR3 is 15 amino acids long.

This clonotype was seen a few times. The rearrangement joins TRBV5-1 to TRBJ1-3; TRBD1 matches at 9 bases. The length of the CDR3 is 14 residues. Germline-derived CDR1 and CDR2 are SGHRS and YFSETQ. V was pared by 8 bases and J by 6 bases, with 9 bases of the junction left unmatched. The CDR3, as DNA: TGCGCCAGTCGGGACAGGGCAGGAGTAAACACCATATATTTT. This codes for CASRDRAGVNTIYF. Variable domain in full (rest from reference TRBV5-1 and TRBJ1-3): KAGVTQTPRYLIKTRGQQVTLSCSPISGHRSVSWYQQTPGQGLQFLFEYFSETQRNKGNFPGRFSGRQFSNSRSEMNVSTLELGDSALYLCASRDRAGVNTIYFGEGSWLTVV.

This clonotype was detected only a few times. Mismatch with germline at one junction end may stem from a read error. The chain couples TRBV5-1 to TRBJ2-2; 9 nucleotides align to TRBD1. The CDR3 consists of 15 residues. Germline CDR1 reads SGHRS; CDR2 reads YFSETQ. DNA for the CDR3: TGTGCCAGCAGCTTGGACAGGGGAAACACCGGGGAGCTGTTTTTT. It specifies CASSLDRGNTGELFF.

CDR3 region: CASSLREVIDEQYF. The DNA of the CDR3 is TGCGCCAGCAGCCTCCGGGAAGTCATCGACGAGCAGTACTTC. The V gene is TRBV5-1, the J gene TRBJ2-5; possible D gene TRBD2, 5 bases. The J call is uncertain, as TRBJ2-7 better fits the DNA end. This CDR3 contains 14 residues. CDR1 SGHRS and CDR2 YFSETQ come from the germline V gene.